Listed below are T cell receptor beta chains from one sample, sequenced in a study of blood T cell repertoires in COVID-19. Data came from immunoSEQ multiplex PCR; TCRdb stores just in-frame clones and leaves some out. The data show fewer than 30,000 clones, more than 90% seen once. Input material: peripheral blood. The source is a human donor in a cohort sampled during active COVID-19. The CDR3 runs from the conserved cysteine through the conserved F or W. The D gene is left open where the match is weak. Size tells how often a clone was seen (once, few, many) or the class of an expanded clone, and some rows leave it out.

d_call clone_size j_call v_call cdr3_aa cdr3_nt
NA NA TRBJ2-7 TRBV6-5 CAGGTGPYEQYF TGTGCCGGGGGGACTGGACCCTACGAGCAGTACTTC
TRBD2 NA TRBJ2-7 TRBV12-3/TRBV12-4 CASSSLAGGEQYF TGTGCCAGCAGTTCTCTAGCGGGAGGAGAGCAGTACTTC
NA NA TRBJ2-1 TRBV28 CASSFYYNEQFF TGTGCCAGCAGTTTCTACTACAATGAGCAGTTCTTC
NA NA TRBJ2-1 TRBV3-1/TRBV3-2 CASSQGAGSQFF TGTGCCAGCAGCCAAGGGGCCGGGAGTCAGTTCTTC
NA NA TRBJ2-3 TRBV9 CASSVAAVRTDTQYF TGTGCCAGCAGCGTAGCGGCGGTTCGCACAGATACGCAGTATTTT
TRBD1 NA TRBJ2-7 TRBV6-5 CASSLGQPNYEQYF TGTGCCAGCAGTTTGGGACAGCCAAACTACGAGCAGTACTTC
NA NA TRBJ1-1 TRBV9 CASSVQGMDTEAFF TGTGCCAGCAGCGTTCAGGGGATGGACACTGAAGCTTTCTTT
TRBD2 NA TRBJ2-1 TRBV6-5 CASDGLGLAGHEQFF TGTGCCAGCGACGGTCTGGGACTAGCGGGACATGAGCAGTTCTTC
NA NA TRBJ2-3 TRBV2 CASSEASGGNTDTQYF TGTGCCAGCAGTGAAGCGTCGGGGGGCAACACAGATACGCAGTATTTT
TRBD1 NA TRBJ1-5 TRBV5-6 CASSLWQGAGSNQPQHF TGTGCCAGCAGCTTGTGGCAGGGGGCTGGTAGCAATCAGCCCCAGCATTTT
TRBD1 NA TRBJ2-5 TRBV24-1 CATSETGRLETQYF TGTGCCACCAGTGAGACAGGGCGGCTGGAGACCCAGTACTTC
TRBD1 NA TRBJ2-2 TRBV27 CASSLGTGGDTGELFF TGTGCCAGCAGTCTCGGGACAGGGGGGGACACCGGGGAGCTGTTTTTT
NA NA TRBJ1-2 TRBV14 CASSQDFEGGNYGYTF TGTGCCAGCAGCCAAGACTTCGAGGGGGGGAACTATGGCTACACCTTC
TRBD1 NA TRBJ2-2 TRBV19 CASSSGTGGPNTGELFF TGTGCCAGTAGTAGTGGGACAGGGGGCCCTAACACCGGGGAGCTGTTTTTT
NA once TRBJ1-4 TRBV4-3 CASSQDPQPGNEKLFF TGCGCCAGCAGCCAAGACCCACAGCCAGGGAATGAAAAACTGTTTTTT
TRBD1 once TRBJ1-4 TRBV6-6 CASRGTGADEKLFF TGTGCCAGCAGGGGGACAGGGGCGGATGAAAAACTGTTTTTT
NA NA TRBJ2-7 TRBV3-1/TRBV3-2 CASSQDGPPQYF TGTGCCAGCAGCCAAGATGGGCCCCCCCAGTACTTC
NA few TRBJ1-3 TRBV2 CASSFSGNTIYF TGTGCCAGCAGCTTCAGTGGAAACACCATATATTTT
NA NA TRBJ1-2 TRBV28 CASSPWTGTTNYGYTF TGTGCCAGCAGTCCCTGGACCGGGACAACTAACTATGGCTACACCTTC
TRBD2 NA TRBJ2-7 TRBV10-3 CAISGTSGANYEQYF TGTGCCATCAGTGGGACTAGCGGGGCCAACTACGAGCAGTACTTC
TRBD2 NA TRBJ2-7 TRBV7-3 CASSSGLAGVEQYF TGTGCCAGCAGCTCGGGACTAGCGGGAGTCGAGCAGTACTTC
TRBD1 NA TRBJ2-7 TRBV12-5 CASGRDRAYEQYF TGTGCTAGTGGTAGGGACAGGGCCTACGAGCAGTACTTC
TRBD1 NA TRBJ1-6 TRBV6-5 CASTFRQGLSPLHF TGTGCCAGCACCTTTCGACAGGGACTCTCACCCCTCCACTTT
NA NA TRBJ2-3 TRBV5-1 CASSPFRESTDTQYF TGCGCCAGCAGCCCTTTCAGGGAAAGCACAGATACGCAGTATTTT
NA NA TRBJ1-5 TRBV4-3 CASSQDPEPSGQPQHF TGCGCCAGCAGCCAGGATCCTGAGCCCTCGGGTCAGCCCCAGCATTTT
NA NA TRBJ1-4 TRBV3-1/TRBV3-2 CASSQEVAPNEKLFF TGTGCCAGCAGCCAAGAGGTGGCACCCAATGAAAAACTGTTTTTT
NA NA TRBJ2-1 TRBV5-1 CASGFAGYNEQFF TGCGCCAGCGGTTTTGCGGGCTACAATGAGCAGTTCTTC
TRBD2 NA TRBJ2-7 TRBV5-1 CASSLASGGPYEQYF TGCGCCAGCAGCTTGGCGTCGGGAGGGCCCTACGAGCAGTACTTC
NA once TRBJ1-1 TRBV18 CASSPNGNTEAFF TGTGCCAGCTCACCTAACGGGAACACTGAAGCTTTCTTT
TRBD1 NA TRBJ1-2 TRBV7-2 CASSSFRAPYRGGYTF TGTGCCAGCAGTTCATTTAGGGCCCCCTACAGGGGGGGCTACACCTTC
TRBD2 NA TRBJ2-1 TRBV5-1 CASSITSGSSYNEQFF TGCGCCAGCAGCATAACTAGCGGGAGCTCCTACAATGAGCAGTTCTTC
NA NA TRBJ2-7 TRBV14 CASSLLYRVGEQYF TGTGCCAGCAGCCTCCTGTACAGGGTAGGCGAGCAGTACTTC
NA NA TRBJ2-6 TRBV6-2/TRBV6-3 CASSPDRLSGANVLTF TGTGCCAGCAGCCCTGACAGGCTCTCTGGGGCCAACGTCCTGACTTTC
NA NA TRBJ1-4 TRBV6-5 CASSPAGGTNEKLFF TGTGCCAGCAGTCCAGCGGGGGGTACTAATGAAAAACTGTTTTTT
NA NA TRBJ2-3 TRBV24-1 CATSDPSSADTQYF TGTGCCACCAGTGACCCCTCTAGTGCAGATACGCAGTATTTT
TRBD2 NA TRBJ2-1 TRBV11-3 CASSSWTSGSNEQFF TGTGCCAGCAGCTCCTGGACTAGCGGGAGCAATGAGCAGTTCTTC